This entry lists 32 T cell receptor beta chains sequenced from one sample in a study of blood T cell repertoires in COVID-19. The table came from immunoSEQ multiplex PCR; TCRdb's copy has only in-frame clones and leaves some out. The sample has 110,000 or so clones, about 83% seen once. The sequenced material came from peripheral blood. The receptor set was obtained from a man between 60 and 75 years old with acute or convalescent COVID-19.

The chain couples TRBV29-1 to TRBJ2-1; tentatively, D is TRBD2 (6 bases). CDR3 length: 15 residues. Germline V gene data show CDR1 as SQVTM and CDR2 as ANQGSEA. The germline V and J ends were trimmed by 3 bases and 0 bases, with 12 bases remaining between them. CDR3 DNA: TGCAGCGTTGAGGGGGGAATAGGCTCCTACAATGAGCAGTTCTTC. Translation: CSVEGGIGSYNEQFF.

On this clone itself: The same CDR3 is also encoded by other DNA sequences in this sample. CDR3 sequence (DNA): TGTGCCAGCGGCTTACCTTACGAGCAGTACTTC. Translated: CASGLPYEQYF. The rearrangement uses TRBV27 and TRBJ2-7, with D uncertain. Per the germline V gene, CDR1 is MNHEY and CDR2 is SMNVEV (reference sequence). The CDR3 is made up of 11 amino acids. V was pared by 8 bases and J by 4 bases, with 9 bases between.

This chain connects TRBV19 to TRBJ2-2; D is perhaps TRBD2 (5 bases). CDR1 is LNHDA, CDR2 SQIVND, per germline (reference sequence). There are 16 residues in the CDR3. Trimming removed 5 bases from V and 1 base from J, with 14 bases in between. The CDR3 DNA reads as TGTGCCAGTAGTCACATCGCAGGACTGAACACCGGGGAGCTGTTTTTT. The encoded protein is CASSHIAGLNTGELFF. Drawing the rest from reference TRBV19 and TRBJ2-2, the complete variable domain is DGGITQSPKYLFRKEGQNVTLSCEQNLNHDAMYWYRQDPGQGLRLIYYSQIVNDFQKGDIAEGYSVSREKKESFPLTVTSAQKNPTAFYLCASSHIAGLNTGELFFGEGSRLTVL.

V usage is TRBV4-3 and J usage is TRBJ1-3; unclear D gene. This CDR3 has 15 residues. V was clipped by 0 bases and J by 9 bases, with 15 bases between them. Germline CDR1 reads LGHNA; CDR2 reads YSLEER. The CDR3 loop is CASSQERGPGGTIYF. The CDR3 nucleotides read TGCGCCAGCAGCCAAGAAAGAGGCCCTGGCGGCACCATATATTTT.

The chain carries TRBV29-1 and TRBJ2-1; D is possibly TRBD2 (5 bases). The CDR3 contains 14 residues. Germline V gives CDR1 SQVTM, CDR2 ANQGSEA. V dropped 0 bases and J dropped 11 bases, with 17 bases sitting between them. The CDR3 loop reads CSVEDDVSGTKQFF. The CDR3 nucleotides are TGCAGCGTTGAAGATGATGTGAGCGGAACTAAGCAGTTCTTC.

The chain has TRBV5-4 and TRBJ1-6; 8 nucleotides align to TRBD1. CDR3 size: 15 residues. Trimming removed 4 bases from V and 10 bases from J; junction bases left unmatched: 10. Per the germline V gene, CDR1 is SGHNT and CDR2 is YYREEE (reference sequence). The CDR3 sequence is CASSGSWTGHSPLHF. CDR3 coding DNA: TGTGCCAGCAGCGGTTCGTGGACAGGGCACTCACCCCTCCACTTT. The entire variable domain, with the rest obtained from reference TRBV5-4 and TRBJ1-6, is as follows: ETGVTQSPTHLIKTRGQQVTLRCSSQSGHNTVSWYQQALGQGPQFIFQYYREEENGRGNFPPRFSGLQFPNYSSELNVNALELDDSALYLCASSGSWTGHSPLHFGNGTRLTVT.

This chain links TRBV5-5 with TRBJ1-1, with 7 bases matching TRBD1. Germline V lookup: CDR1 SGHKS, CDR2 YYEKEE (reference sequence). The CDR3 covers 15 residues. Unmatched junction bases numbered 4, after V lost 0 bases and J lost 2 bases. This chain's CDR3 is CASSLVQGVNTEAFF. The DNA for the CDR3 is TGTGCCAGCAGCTTGGTCCAGGGGGTAAACACTGAAGCTTTCTTT.

The chain recombines TRBV7-6 with TRBJ1-5; TRBD1 is a possible D gene (5 bases). V lost 1 base to trimming and J lost 1 base, with 17 bases between them. Germline values: CDR1 SGHVS, CDR2 FNYEAQ. This CDR3 contains 18 residues. In DNA form, the CDR3 reads TGTGCCAGCAGCTTAGGGGGGGGATTCGGAGTAAGCAATCAGCCCCAGCATTTT. It specifies CASSLGGGFGVSNQPQHF.

V and J are TRBV4-3 and TRBJ2-3; D gene uncertain. Germline CDR1 reads LGHNA; CDR2 reads YSLEER. The CDR3 loop spans 12 amino acids. V was pared by 2 bases and J by 6 bases, with 6 bases between. CDR3 bases: TGCGCCAGCAGCCAAAGCGTGGATACGCAGTATTTT. The encoded protein is CASSQSVDTQYF.

This clone showed up just once. V gene TRBV7-9 combines with J gene TRBJ1-5, with D maybe TRBD1 (5 bases). The CDR3 runs 17 residues. Trimming shortened V by 1 base and J by 2 bases, and 15 bases separated the two germline ends. Germline assignment: CDR1 SEHNR and CDR2 FQNEAQ (reference sequence). The CDR3 DNA reads TGTGCCAGCAGCTTAGTACAGGTGGGGTATCGCAATCAGCCCCAGCATTTT. It specifies CASSLVQVGYRNQPQHF.

This clone was seen a few times. CDR3 nucleotides: TGCGCCAGCAGCCAACTAGCGGGAGTGGAAAATGAGCAGTTCTTC. Translated, it gives CASSQLAGVENEQFF. This rearrangement joins TRBV4-1 to TRBJ2-1; 10 bases align to TRBD2. The CDR3 covers 15 residues. The junction had 5 bases not matched to a gene; V was cut back by 2 bases and J by 7 bases. The germline V gene encodes CDR1 MGHRA and CDR2 YSYEKL.

The CDR3 spells CASGGGRPNTEAFF. In DNA form, the CDR3 reads TGTGCCAGCGGCGGAGGACGGCCCAACACTGAAGCTTTCTTT. The genes are TRBV2 and TRBJ1-1; D unresolved. V dropped 8 bases and J dropped 2 bases, with 15 bases sitting between them. CDR3 length: 14 amino acids. Germline V CDR1 and CDR2: SNHLY, FYNNEI. Filled out from reference TRBV2 and TRBJ1-1, the complete variable domain reads EPEVTQTPSHQVTQMGQEVILRCVPISNHLYFYWYRQILGQKVEFLVSFYNNEISEKSEIFDDQFSVERPDGSNFTLKIRSTKLEDSAMYFCASGGGRPNTEAFFGQGTRLTVV.

The chain recombines TRBV19 with TRBJ1-1, with D perhaps TRBD1 (5 bases). The CDR3 consists of 15 residues. Trimming removed 5 bases at V and 0 bases at J, with 13 bases between. The germline V gene has CDR1 LNHDA and CDR2 SQIVND (reference sequence). The CDR3 spells CASSAEGRLNTEAFF. CDR3 DNA sequence: TGTGCCAGTAGTGCGGAGGGACGTTTGAACACTGAAGCTTTCTTT.

The genes are TRBV9 and TRBJ2-7; perhaps TRBD1 as D (5 bases). The germline V and J ends were trimmed by 0 bases and 5 bases, with 6 bases remaining between them. The CDR3 is 12 residues long. Germline V CDR1 and CDR2: SGDLS, YYNGEE. CDR3 amino acids: CASSVEGDEQYF. CDR3 coding DNA: TGTGCCAGCAGCGTAGAAGGGGACGAGCAGTACTTC.

The chain carries TRBV4-2 and TRBJ2-3; 7 bases map to TRBD2. V was clipped by 0 bases and J by 4 bases; unmatched bases: 4. The CDR3 is made up of 15 amino acids. The germline gives CDR1 LGHNA, CDR2 YNFKEQ. The CDR3 DNA follows: TGTGCCAGCAGCCAAGAGGAAGGGAGGGCAGATACGCAGTATTTT. This translates into CASSQEEGRADTQYF.

The chain has TRBV29-1 and TRBJ2-7; 7 bases map to TRBD2. CDR3 length: 15 amino acids. J lost 2 bases, V lost 3 bases, and 10 bases had no gene match. The germline CDR1 and CDR2 sequences are SQVTM and ANQGSEA. CDR3 DNA: TGCAGCGTTGACGGGGCGGGAGCGGAAACCTACGAGCAGTACTTC. It is translated as CSVDGAGAETYEQYF.

The CDR3, as DNA: TGTGCCAGCAGATGGGACAGTCTCGACGAGCAGTACTTC. As protein: CASRWDSLDEQYF. The chain is built from TRBV6-5 and TRBJ2-7; 7 nucleotides align to TRBD1. This CDR3 is 13 amino acids long. Trimming removed 6 bases from V and 5 bases from J; junction bases left unmatched: 7. The germline V gene encodes CDR1 MNHEY and CDR2 SVGAGI.

The chain recombines TRBV5-1 with TRBJ1-2; 7 nucleotides match TRBD1. This CDR3 contains 13 residues. The germline V gene has CDR1 SGHRS and CDR2 YFSETQ. After removal of 4 bases from V and 7 bases from J, the junction contained 7 bases not matched to a gene. The chain's CDR3 is CASSQDRVVGYTF. CDR3 coding DNA: TGCGCCAGCAGCCAAGACAGGGTAGTTGGCTACACCTTC.

This clone was seen once. The chain recombines TRBV19 with TRBJ1-2; D may be TRBD1 (6 bases). The CDR3 is made up of 15 amino acids. The germline V gene has CDR1 LNHDA and CDR2 SQIVND (reference sequence). V lost 6 bases and J 4 bases, leaving 18 bases between the germline ends. CDR3 bases: TGTGCCAGTAGCTCCTCCAGGGGTAACGCCTATGGCTACACCTTC. Its protein product is CASSSSRGNAYGYTF.

The chain couples TRBV28 to TRBJ1-4, with a possible D match to TRBD1 (5 bases). The germline V gene encodes CDR1 MDHEN and CDR2 SYDVKM. Trimming removed 3 bases at V and 14 bases at J, with 13 bases between. The CDR3 runs 12 residues. The CDR3 reads CASSLRQEGLFF. The CDR3 DNA is TGTGCCAGCAGTTTGAGGCAGGAGGGGCTGTTTTTT.

The chain has TRBV4-1 and TRBJ1-2, with TRBD1 matching 10 bases. Germline V gene sequence: CDR1 MGHRA, CDR2 YSYEKL. The length of the CDR3 is 13 residues. The J segment lost 7 bases and the V segment lost 4 bases, leaving 3 bases of the junction unmatched. The CDR3 sequence is CASSLGTGVGYTF. The CDR3, as DNA: TGCGCCAGCAGCCTTGGGACAGGGGTTGGCTACACCTTC.

The genes are TRBV28 and TRBJ1-5; maybe TRBD1 (5 bases). The V end was cut by 10 bases, the J end by 5 bases, with 15 bases between. CDR1 is MDHEN and CDR2 is SYDVKM in the germline V gene. CDR3 length: 13 amino acids. As DNA, the CDR3 is TGTGCCACCCAGGGCCAGAGACATCAGCCCCAGCATTTT. Encoded protein: CATQGQRHQPQHF.

This clone was recorded a few times. The chain combines TRBV5-1 with TRBJ2-1, with 8 bases lining up with TRBD1. Germline CDR1 and CDR2: SGHRS and YFSETQ. The junction had 8 bases not matched to a gene; V was cut back by 2 bases and J by 7 bases. The CDR3 has 15 amino acids. The CDR3 region is CASSFGQGGGNEQFF. CDR3 sequence (DNA): TGCGCCAGCAGCTTCGGACAGGGCGGTGGGAATGAGCAGTTCTTC.

This clone was picked up a small number of times. The genes are TRBV28 and TRBJ2-7; tentative D call: TRBD2 (7 bases). V lost 6 bases to trimming and J lost 6 bases, with 18 bases between them. The CDR3 is 14 amino acids. Per the germline V gene, CDR1 is MDHEN and CDR2 is SYDVKM. CDR3: CASSGGGGTPEQYF. In DNA, the CDR3 is TGTGCCAGCAGCGGAGGGGGGGGTACCCCCGAGCAGTACTTC. The full variable domain, in which reference TRBV28 and TRBJ2-7 provide the parts outside the CDR3, is DVKVTQSSRYLVKRTGEKVFLECVQDMDHENMFWYRQDPGLGLRLIYFSYDVKMKEKGDIPEGYSVSREKKERFSLILESASTNQTSMYLCASSGGGGTPEQYFGPGTRLTVT.

This chain links TRBV27 with TRBJ1-6; 10 nucleotides line up with TRBD1. V gave up 8 bases and J gave up 6 bases; unmatched junction bases: 10. The CDR3 loop spans 16 amino acids. Germline V gives CDR1 MNHEY, CDR2 SMNVEV (reference sequence). This CDR3 is CASWPAGQGPNSPLHF. The CDR3 nucleotides are TGTGCCAGCTGGCCTGCGGGACAGGGGCCTAATTCACCCCTCCACTTT.

The J gene is TRBJ2-7, the V gene TRBV19; 10 positions agree with TRBD2. This CDR3 has 15 residues. The germline gives CDR1 LNHDA, CDR2 SQIVND (reference sequence). J gave up 5 bases and V 5 bases, and 9 bases lay outside the gene matches. CDR3 loop: CASSEFSGRTHEQYF. The CDR3 coding sequence is TGTGCCAGTAGTGAGTTTAGCGGGAGGACCCACGAGCAGTACTTC. Filled out from reference TRBV19 and TRBJ2-7, the complete variable domain reads DGGITQSPKYLFRKEGQNVTLSCEQNLNHDAMYWYRQDPGQGLRLIYYSQIVNDFQKGDIAEGYSVSREKKESFPLTVTSAQKNPTAFYLCASSEFSGRTHEQYFGPGTRLTVT.

This clone was counted a single time. The V gene is TRBV9, the J gene TRBJ2-5, with 7 bases lining up with TRBD2. Germline CDR1 SGDLS, CDR2 YYNGEE. Trimming took 2 bases from V and 2 from J; bases not matched to a gene: 9. CDR3 size: 16 residues. The CDR3 is CASSVSREALQETQYF. In DNA, the CDR3 is TGTGCCAGCAGCGTCTCCCGGGAGGCCCTACAAGAGACCCAGTACTTC.

The chain couples TRBV7-9 to TRBJ1-5; weak D call: TRBD1 (5 bases). The ends were cut back, 5 bases at V and 1 base at J, with 12 bases in the middle. In germline, CDR1 is SEHNR, CDR2 FQNEAQ (reference sequence). The CDR3 spans 15 residues. This CDR3 reads CASSPGSGSNQPQHF. The CDR3 DNA sequence: TGTGCCAGCAGCCCAGGGTCTGGGAGCAATCAGCCCCAGCATTTT.

The rearrangement links TRBV10-3 to TRBJ2-2, with D maybe TRBD2 (6 bases). Trimming shortened V by 8 bases and J by 3 bases, and 16 bases separated the two germline ends. Germline V gene lookup returns CDR1 ENHRY and CDR2 SYGVKD. The CDR3 totals 15 residues. This CDR3 reads CAIGSGPRDTGELFF. DNA for the CDR3: TGTGCCATCGGGAGCGGGCCCCGGGACACCGGGGAGCTGTTTTTT.

This chain joins TRBV30 and TRBJ1-2; maybe TRBD1 (5 bases). The CDR3 is 14 residues long. The V gene's germline CDR1 is GTSNPN and CDR2 SVGIG (reference sequence). V was shortened by 0 bases and J by 5 bases, with 13 bases between the two germline ends. CDR3 loop: CAWSVQMEGYGYTF. DNA for the CDR3: TGTGCCTGGAGTGTACAGATGGAGGGGTATGGCTACACCTTC.

This clone was found once. The chain is built from TRBV11-1 and TRBJ1-1; D unresolved. This CDR3 is 14 amino acids long. The ends were cut back, 4 bases at V and 5 bases at J, with 14 bases in the middle. Germline V CDR1 and CDR2: SGHAT, FQDESV (reference sequence). The CDR3 DNA follows: TGTGCCAGCAGCTCCACGGGGTTTAGGACTGAAGCTTTCTTT. It encodes CASSSTGFRTEAFF.

V and J are TRBV7-8 and TRBJ2-1; 10 nucleotides agree with TRBD2. The CDR3 spans 17 residues. The J segment lost 7 bases and the V segment lost 5 bases, leaving 14 bases of the junction unmatched. Germline lookup yields CDR1 SGHVS and CDR2 FQNEAQ. CDR3 protein: CASSAHLLAGRGNEQFF. CDR3 DNA: TGTGCCAGCAGCGCCCACCTACTAGCGGGGAGGGGTAATGAGCAGTTCTTC.